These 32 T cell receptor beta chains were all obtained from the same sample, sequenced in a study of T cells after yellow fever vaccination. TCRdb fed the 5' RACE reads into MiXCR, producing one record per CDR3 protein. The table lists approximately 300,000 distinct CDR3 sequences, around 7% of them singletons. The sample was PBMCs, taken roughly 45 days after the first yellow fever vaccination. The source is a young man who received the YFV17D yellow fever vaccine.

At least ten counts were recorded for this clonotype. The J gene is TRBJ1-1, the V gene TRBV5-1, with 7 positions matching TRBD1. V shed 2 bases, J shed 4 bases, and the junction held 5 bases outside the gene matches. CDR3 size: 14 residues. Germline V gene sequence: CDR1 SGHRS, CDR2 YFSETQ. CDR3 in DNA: TGCGCCAGCAGCTTCAGGACAGGAGGCACTGAAGCTTTCTTT. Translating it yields CASSFRTGGTEAFF.

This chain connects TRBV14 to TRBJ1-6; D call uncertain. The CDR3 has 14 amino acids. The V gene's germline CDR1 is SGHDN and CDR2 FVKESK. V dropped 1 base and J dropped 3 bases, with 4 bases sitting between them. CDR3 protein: CASSQVLYNSPLHF. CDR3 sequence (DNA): TGTGCCAGCAGCCAAGTACTCTATAATTCACCCCTCCACTTT. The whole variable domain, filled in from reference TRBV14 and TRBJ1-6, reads EAGVTQFPSHSVIEKGQTVTLRCDPISGHDNLYWYRRVMGKEIKFLLHFVKESKQDESGMPNNRFLAERTGGTYSTLKVQPAELEDSGVYFCASSQVLYNSPLHFGNGTRLTVT.

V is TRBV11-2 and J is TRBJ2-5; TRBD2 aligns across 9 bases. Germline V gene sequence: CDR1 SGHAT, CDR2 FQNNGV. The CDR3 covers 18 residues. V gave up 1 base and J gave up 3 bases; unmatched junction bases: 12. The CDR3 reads CASSLVGRRGGREETQYF. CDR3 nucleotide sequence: TGTGCCAGCAGCTTAGTGGGTAGGCGGGGGGGCCGTGAAGAGACCCAGTACTTC.

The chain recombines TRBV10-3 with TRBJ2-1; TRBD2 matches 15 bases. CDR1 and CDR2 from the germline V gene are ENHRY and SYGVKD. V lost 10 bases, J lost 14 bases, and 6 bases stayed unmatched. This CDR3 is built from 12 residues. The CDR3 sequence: CATGLAGGLEFF. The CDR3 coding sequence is TGTGCCACCGGACTAGCGGGGGGGCTGGAGTTCTTC.

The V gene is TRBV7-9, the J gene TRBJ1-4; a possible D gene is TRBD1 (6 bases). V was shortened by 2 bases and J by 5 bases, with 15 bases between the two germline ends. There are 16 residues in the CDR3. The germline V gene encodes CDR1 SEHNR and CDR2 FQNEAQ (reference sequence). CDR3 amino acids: CASSLSMQGYNEKLFF. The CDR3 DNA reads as TGTGCCAGCAGCTTATCGATGCAGGGGTACAATGAAAAACTGTTTTTT.

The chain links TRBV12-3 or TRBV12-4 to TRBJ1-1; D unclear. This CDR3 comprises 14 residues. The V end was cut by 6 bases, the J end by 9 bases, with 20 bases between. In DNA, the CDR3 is TGTGCCAGCAGCCTTAATGGGCAGATATATAAAGCTTTCTTT. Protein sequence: CASSLNGQIYKAFF.

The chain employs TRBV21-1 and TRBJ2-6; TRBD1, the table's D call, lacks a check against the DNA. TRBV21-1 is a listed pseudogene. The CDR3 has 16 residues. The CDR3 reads CASSKSTGSGANVLTF. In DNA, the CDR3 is TGTGCCAGCAGCAAAAGTACAGGGTCCGGGGCCAACGTCCTGACTTTC.

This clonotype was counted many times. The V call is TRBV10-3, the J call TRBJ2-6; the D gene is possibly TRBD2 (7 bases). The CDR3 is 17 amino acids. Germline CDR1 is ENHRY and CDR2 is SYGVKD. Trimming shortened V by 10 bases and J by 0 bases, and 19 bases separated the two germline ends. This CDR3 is CATEGGDSNSGANVLTF. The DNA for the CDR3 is TGTGCCACCGAGGGGGGGGACTCAAACTCTGGGGCCAACGTCCTGACTTTC.

The CDR3 nucleotides are TGTGCCAGCAGCTCGCGGACAGGGGGCGCGGAGGATACGCAGTATTTT. Amino acid sequence: CASSSRTGGAEDTQYF. The chain links TRBV9 to TRBJ2-3; 11 bases align to TRBD1. The CDR3 extends over 16 amino acids. Germline loops: CDR1 SGDLS, CDR2 YYNGEE. J gave up 6 bases and V 4 bases, and 10 bases lay outside the gene matches. Complete variable domain (other parts from reference TRBV9 and TRBJ2-3): DSGVTQTPKHLITATGQRVTLRCSPRSGDLSVYWYQQSLDQGLQFLIQYYNGEERAKGNILERFSAQQFPDLHSELNLSSLELGDSALYFCASSSRTGGAEDTQYFGPGTRLTVL.

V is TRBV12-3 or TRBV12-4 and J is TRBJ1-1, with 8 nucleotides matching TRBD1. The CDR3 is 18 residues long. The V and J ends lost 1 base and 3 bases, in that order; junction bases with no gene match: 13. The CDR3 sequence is CASSLVVLTGAEYTEAFF. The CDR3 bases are TGTGCCAGCAGTTTAGTGGTCTTGACAGGGGCTGAGTACACTGAAGCTTTCTTT.

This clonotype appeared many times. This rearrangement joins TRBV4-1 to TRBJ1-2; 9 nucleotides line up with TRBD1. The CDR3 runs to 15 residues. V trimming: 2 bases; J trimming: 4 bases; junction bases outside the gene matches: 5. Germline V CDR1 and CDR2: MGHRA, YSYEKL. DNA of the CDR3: TGCGCCAGCAGCCAAAGACAGGGGGGGGTCTATGGCTACACCTTC. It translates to CASSQRQGGVYGYTF.

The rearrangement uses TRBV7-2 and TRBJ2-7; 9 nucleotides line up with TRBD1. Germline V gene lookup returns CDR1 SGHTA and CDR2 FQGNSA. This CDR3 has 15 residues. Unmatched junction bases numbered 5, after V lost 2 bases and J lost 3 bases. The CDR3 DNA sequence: TGTGCCAGCAGCTTACGGACAGGGGAAGTCTACGAGCAGTACTTC. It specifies CASSLRTGEVYEQYF.

CDR3 in amino acids: CSAARPPGEQYV. CDR3 DNA sequence: TGCAGTGCCGCTAGACCCCCAGGCGAGCAGTACGTC. The chain has TRBV20-1 and TRBJ2-7; D call uncertain. The CDR3 has 12 amino acids. Trimming shortened V by 6 bases and J by 6 bases, and 15 bases separated the two germline ends. Germline values: CDR1 DFQATT, CDR2 SNEGSKA (reference sequence).

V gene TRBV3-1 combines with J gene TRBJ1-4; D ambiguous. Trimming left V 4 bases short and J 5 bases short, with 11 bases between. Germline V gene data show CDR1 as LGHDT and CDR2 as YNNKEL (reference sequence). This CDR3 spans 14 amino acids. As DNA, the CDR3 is TGTGCCAGCAGCCCAGCGGGGTTGAATGAAAAACTGTTTTTT. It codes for CASSPAGLNEKLFF.

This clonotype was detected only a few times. The DNA of the CDR3 is TGTGCCAGCAAAGACAGGTTTCTGGGGGTCGAAGCTTTCTTT. This translates into CASKDRFLGVEAFF. The chain carries TRBV25-1 and TRBJ1-1, with a possible D match to TRBD1 (6 bases). CDR3 length: 14 amino acids. In germline, CDR1 is MGHDK, CDR2 SYGVNS. V was clipped by 7 bases and J by 8 bases, with 20 bases between them.

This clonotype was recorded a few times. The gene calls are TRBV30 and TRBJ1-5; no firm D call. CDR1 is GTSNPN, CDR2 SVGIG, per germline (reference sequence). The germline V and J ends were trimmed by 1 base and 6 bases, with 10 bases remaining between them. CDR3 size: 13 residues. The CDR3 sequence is CAWSGKMAQPQHF. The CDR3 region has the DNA TGTGCCTGGAGTGGCAAGATGGCTCAGCCCCAGCATTTT.

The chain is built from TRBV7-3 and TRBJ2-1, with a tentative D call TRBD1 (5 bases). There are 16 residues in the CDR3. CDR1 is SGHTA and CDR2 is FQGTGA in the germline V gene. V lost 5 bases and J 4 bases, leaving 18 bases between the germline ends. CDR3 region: CASSPSRVQRYNEQFF. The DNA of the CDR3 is TGTGCCAGCAGCCCAAGCAGGGTACAGAGGTACAATGAGCAGTTCTTC.

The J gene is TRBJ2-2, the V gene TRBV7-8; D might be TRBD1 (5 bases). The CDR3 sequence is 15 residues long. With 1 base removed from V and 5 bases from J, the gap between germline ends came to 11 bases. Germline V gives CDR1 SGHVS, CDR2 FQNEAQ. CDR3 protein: CASSLDAGWTGELFF. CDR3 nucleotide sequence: TGTGCCAGCAGCTTAGATGCAGGGTGGACCGGGGAGCTGTTTTTT.

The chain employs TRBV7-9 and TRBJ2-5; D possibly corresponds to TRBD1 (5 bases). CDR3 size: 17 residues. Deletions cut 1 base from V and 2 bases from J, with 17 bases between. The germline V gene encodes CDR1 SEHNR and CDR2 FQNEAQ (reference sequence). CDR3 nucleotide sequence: TGTGCCAGCAGCTTAGTGGGGCCGGACATAAGACAAGAGACCCAGTACTTC. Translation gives CASSLVGPDIRQETQYF.

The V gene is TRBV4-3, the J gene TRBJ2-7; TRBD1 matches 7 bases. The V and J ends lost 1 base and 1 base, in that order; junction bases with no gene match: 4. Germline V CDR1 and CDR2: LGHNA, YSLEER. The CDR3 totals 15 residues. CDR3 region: CASSQGGDRSYEQYF. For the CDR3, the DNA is TGCGCCAGCAGCCAAGGAGGGGACAGATCCTACGAGCAGTACTTC.

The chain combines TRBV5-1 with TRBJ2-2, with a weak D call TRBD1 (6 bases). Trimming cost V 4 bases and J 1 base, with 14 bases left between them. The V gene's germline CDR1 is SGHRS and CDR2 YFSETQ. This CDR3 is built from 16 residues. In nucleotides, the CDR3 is TGCGCCAGCAGCCCCCGCACAGGGATGAACACCGGGGAGCTGTTTTTT. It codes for CASSPRTGMNTGELFF. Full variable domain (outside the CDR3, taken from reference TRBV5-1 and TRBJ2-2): KAGVTQTPRYLIKTRGQQVTLSCSPISGHRSVSWYQQTPGQGLQFLFEYFSETQRNKGNFPGRFSGRQFSNSRSEMNVSTLELGDSALYLCASSPRTGMNTGELFFGEGSRLTVL.

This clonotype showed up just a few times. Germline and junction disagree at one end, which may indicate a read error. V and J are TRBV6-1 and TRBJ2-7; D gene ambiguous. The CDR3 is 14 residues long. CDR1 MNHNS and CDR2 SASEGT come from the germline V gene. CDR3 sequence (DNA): TGTGCCAGCAGTCCCGTCCCCCTAGACATGTGGACGGACTTC. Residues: CASSPVPLDMWTDF.

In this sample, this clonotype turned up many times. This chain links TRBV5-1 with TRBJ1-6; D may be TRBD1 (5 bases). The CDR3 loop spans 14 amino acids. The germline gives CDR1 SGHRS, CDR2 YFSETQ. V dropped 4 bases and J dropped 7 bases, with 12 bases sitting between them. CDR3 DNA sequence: TGCGCCAGCAGCGACACAGGATTAAATTCACCCCTCCACTTT. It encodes CASSDTGLNSPLHF. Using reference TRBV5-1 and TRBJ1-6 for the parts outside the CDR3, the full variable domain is KAGVTQTPRYLIKTRGQQVTLSCSPISGHRSVSWYQQTPGQGLQFLFEYFSETQRNKGNFPGRFSGRQFSNSRSEMNVSTLELGDSALYLCASSDTGLNSPLHFGNGTRLTVT.

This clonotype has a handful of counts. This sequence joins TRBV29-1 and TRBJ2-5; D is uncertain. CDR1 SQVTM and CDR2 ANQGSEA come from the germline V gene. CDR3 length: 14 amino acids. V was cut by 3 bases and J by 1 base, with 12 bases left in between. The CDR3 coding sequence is TGCAGCGTTGAGGGCTGGGGAATCCAAGAGACCCAGTACTTC. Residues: CSVEGWGIQETQYF. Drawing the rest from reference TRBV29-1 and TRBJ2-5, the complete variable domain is SAVISQKPSRDICQRGTSLTIQCQVDSQVTMMFWYRQQPGQSLTLIATANQGSEATYESGFVIDKFPISRPNLTFSTLTVSNMSPEDSSIYLCSVEGWGIQETQYFGPGTRLLVL.

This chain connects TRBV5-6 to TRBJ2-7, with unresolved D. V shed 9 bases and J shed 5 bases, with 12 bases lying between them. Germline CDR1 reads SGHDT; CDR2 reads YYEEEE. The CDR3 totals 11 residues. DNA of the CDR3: TGTGCCACCGGACGGAGTCACGAGCAGTACTTC. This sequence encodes CATGRSHEQYF.

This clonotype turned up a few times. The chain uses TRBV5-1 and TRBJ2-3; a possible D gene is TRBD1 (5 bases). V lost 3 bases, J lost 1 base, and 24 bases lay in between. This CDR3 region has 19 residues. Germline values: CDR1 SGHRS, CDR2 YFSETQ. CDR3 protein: CASSSASGFSRWRTDTQYF. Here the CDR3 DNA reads TGCGCCAGCAGCTCCGCTTCAGGGTTTTCGCGATGGCGCACAGATACGCAGTATTTT.

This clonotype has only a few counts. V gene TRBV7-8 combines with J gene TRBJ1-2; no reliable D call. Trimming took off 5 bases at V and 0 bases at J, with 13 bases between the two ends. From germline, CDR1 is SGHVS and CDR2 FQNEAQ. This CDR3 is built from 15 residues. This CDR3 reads CASSIPGLSNYGYTF. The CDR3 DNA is TGTGCCAGCAGCATCCCGGGCCTTTCTAACTATGGCTACACCTTC.

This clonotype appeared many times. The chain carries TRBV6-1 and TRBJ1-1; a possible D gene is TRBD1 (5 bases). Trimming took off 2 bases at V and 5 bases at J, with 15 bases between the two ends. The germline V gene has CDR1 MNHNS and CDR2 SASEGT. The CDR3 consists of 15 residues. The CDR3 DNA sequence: TGTGCCAGCAGTGAACAGGTCGGGGCCTTAACTGAAGCTTTCTTT. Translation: CASSEQVGALTEAFF.

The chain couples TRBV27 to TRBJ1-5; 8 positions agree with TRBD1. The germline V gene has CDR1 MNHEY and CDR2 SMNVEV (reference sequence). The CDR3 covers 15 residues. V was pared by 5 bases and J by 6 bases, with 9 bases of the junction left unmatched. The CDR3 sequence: CASSIIPGGSQPQHF. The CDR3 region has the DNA TGTGCCAGCAGTATTATACCAGGGGGCAGTCAGCCCCAGCATTTT.

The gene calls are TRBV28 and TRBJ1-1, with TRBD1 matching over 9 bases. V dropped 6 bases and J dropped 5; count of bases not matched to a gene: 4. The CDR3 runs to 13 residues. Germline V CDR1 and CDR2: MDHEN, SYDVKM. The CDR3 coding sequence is TGTGCCAGCAGGGCACAGGGGGCGACTGAAGCTTTCTTT. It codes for CASRAQGATEAFF.

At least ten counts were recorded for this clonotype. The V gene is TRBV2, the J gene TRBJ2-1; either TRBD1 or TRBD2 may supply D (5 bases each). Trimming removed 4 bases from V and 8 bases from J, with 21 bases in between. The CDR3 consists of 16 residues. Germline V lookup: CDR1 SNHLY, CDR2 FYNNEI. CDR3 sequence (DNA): TGTGCCAGCAGTGCTCCCCGGGACCGCCCTGTGGATGAGCAGTTCTTC. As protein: CASSAPRDRPVDEQFF.

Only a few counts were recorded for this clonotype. CDR3 residues: CASSQGGGTGTYGYTF. The CDR3 DNA reads as TGCGCCAGCAGCCAAGGTGGAGGGACAGGTACCTATGGCTACACCTTC. V usage is TRBV4-1 and J usage is TRBJ1-2; 8 bases are shared with TRBD1. Germline loops: CDR1 MGHRA, CDR2 YSYEKL. This CDR3 has 16 residues. The ends lost 1 base at V and 4 bases at J; junction bases unmatched: 8.